Here is one TCR beta chain with its context. Its target is not known. The V gene's germline CDR1 is MNHNS and CDR2 SASEGT. V was cut by 1 base and J by 3 bases, with 10 bases left in between. The CDR3 is 14 residues long. This record comes from a study of T cell responses to AZD1222 COVID-19 vaccine. General study findings and limits: Reports say nearly half of spike-specific TCRs go after unmutated variant regions. Females outnumbered males among donors, who were mostly white British; clonal diversity was possibly underestimated. Repertoire sampling happened only post peak T cell response. Baseline serostatus was positive in only a handful of AZD1222 recipients.

The assay was immunoSEQ multiplex PCR, and TCRdb's table has in-frame clones only and misses some. The sample has about 170,000 clones, roughly 87% seen once. The receptor's source is an adult in good health. The source was peripheral blood, collected on day 0 of AZD1222 vaccination. The V call is TRBV6-1, the J call TRBJ2-7, with no clear D. The CDR3 loop reads CASSEDPRYYEQYF. The CDR3 DNA follows: TGTGCCAGCAGTGAAGATCCCCGTTACTACGAGCAGTACTTC.